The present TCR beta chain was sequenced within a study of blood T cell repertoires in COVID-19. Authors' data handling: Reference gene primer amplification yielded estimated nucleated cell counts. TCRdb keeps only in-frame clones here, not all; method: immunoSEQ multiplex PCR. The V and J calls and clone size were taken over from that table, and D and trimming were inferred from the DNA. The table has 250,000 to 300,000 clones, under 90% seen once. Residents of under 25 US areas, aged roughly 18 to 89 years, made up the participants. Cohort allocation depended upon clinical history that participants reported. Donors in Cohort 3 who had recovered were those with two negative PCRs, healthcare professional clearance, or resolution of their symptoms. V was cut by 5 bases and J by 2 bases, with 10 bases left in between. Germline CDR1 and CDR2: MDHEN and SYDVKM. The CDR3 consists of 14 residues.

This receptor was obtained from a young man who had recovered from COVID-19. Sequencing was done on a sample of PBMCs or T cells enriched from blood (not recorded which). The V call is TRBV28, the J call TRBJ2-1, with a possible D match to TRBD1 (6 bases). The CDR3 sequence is CASSNQGTYNEQFF. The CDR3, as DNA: TGTGCCAGCAGTAATCAGGGGACCTACAATGAGCAGTTCTTC.